The present entry profiles one T cell receptor (beta chain) with its context. This entry comes from a study of cytomegalovirus exposure and HLA in healthy donors. Sequenced by immunoSEQ multiplex PCR; TCRdb stores in-frame clones only, minus some. Among about 330,000 clones, roughly 90% were seen once, and the ten largest hold roughly 1.2%. V dropped 6 bases and J dropped 6 bases, with 14 bases sitting between them. Looked up from germline, CDR1 is MNHNS and CDR2 is SASEGT. The CDR3 sequence is 14 residues long. The donors were members of the validation cohort comprising over 90 subjects, separate from the approximately 710-subject first cohort.

This sequence originates from a woman in her thirties in good health and CMV-seropositive. Sequencing was carried out using PBMCs. The V call is TRBV6-1, the J call TRBJ2-2; D not resolved. This CDR3 is CASSGPAVAGELFF. The CDR3 nucleotides are TGTGCCAGCAGCGGTCCTGCGGTCGCCGGGGAGCTGTTTTTT.